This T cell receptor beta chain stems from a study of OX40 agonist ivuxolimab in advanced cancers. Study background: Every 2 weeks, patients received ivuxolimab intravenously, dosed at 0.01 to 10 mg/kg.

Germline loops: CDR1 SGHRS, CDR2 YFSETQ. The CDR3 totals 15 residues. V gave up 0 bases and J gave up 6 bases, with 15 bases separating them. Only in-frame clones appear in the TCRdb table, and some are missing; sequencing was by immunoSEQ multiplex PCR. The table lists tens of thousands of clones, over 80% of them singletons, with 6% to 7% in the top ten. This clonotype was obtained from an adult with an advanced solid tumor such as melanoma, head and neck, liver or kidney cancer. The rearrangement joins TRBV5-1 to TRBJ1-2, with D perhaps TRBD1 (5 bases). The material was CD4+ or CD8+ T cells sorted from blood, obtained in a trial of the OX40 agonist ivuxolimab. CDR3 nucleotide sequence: TGCGCCAGCAGCTTGGGCACAGGAGGGGAGCATGGCTACACCTTC. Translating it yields CASSLGTGGEHGYTF. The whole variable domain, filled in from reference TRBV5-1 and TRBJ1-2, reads KAGVTQTPRYLIKTRGQQVTLSCSPISGHRSVSWYQQTPGQGLQFLFEYFSETQRNKGNFPGRFSGRQFSNSRSEMNVSTLELGDSALYLCASSLGTGGEHGYTFGSGTRLTVV.